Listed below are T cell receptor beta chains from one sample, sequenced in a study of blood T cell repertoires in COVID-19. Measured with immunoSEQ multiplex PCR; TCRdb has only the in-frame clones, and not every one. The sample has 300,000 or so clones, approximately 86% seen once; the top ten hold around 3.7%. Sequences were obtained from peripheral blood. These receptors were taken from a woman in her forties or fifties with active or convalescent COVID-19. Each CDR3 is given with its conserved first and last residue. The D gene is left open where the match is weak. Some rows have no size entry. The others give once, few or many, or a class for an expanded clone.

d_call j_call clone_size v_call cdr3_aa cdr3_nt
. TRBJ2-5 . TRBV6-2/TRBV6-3 CASSSVEETQYF TGTGCCAGCAGTTCGGTGGAGGAGACCCAGTACTTC
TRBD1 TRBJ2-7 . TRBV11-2 CASSLVGDRGYEQYF TGTGCCAGCAGCCTAGTGGGGGACAGGGGCTACGAGCAGTACTTC
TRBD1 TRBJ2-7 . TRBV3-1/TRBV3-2 CASSQDSTGYYEQYF TGTGCCAGCAGCCAAGATTCGACAGGGTACTACGAGCAGTACTTC
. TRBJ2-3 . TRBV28 CASSSYTDTQYF TGTGCCAGCAGTTCTTACACAGATACGCAGTATTTT
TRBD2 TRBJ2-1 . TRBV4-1 CASSQGPWTSGRNNEQFF TGCGCCAGCAGCCAAGGCCCCTGGACTAGCGGGAGAAACAATGAGCAGTTCTTC
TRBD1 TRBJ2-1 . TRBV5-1 CASSSGQGFNNEQFF TGCGCCAGCAGCTCAGGACAGGGCTTCAACAATGAGCAGTTCTTC
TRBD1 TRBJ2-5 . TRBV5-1 CASSGDRGPQETQYF TGCGCCAGCAGCGGCGACAGGGGTCCCCAAGAGACCCAGTACTTC
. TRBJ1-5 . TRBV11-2 CASSLDRYQPQHF TGTGCCAGCAGCTTAGATCGGTACCAGCCCCAGCATTTT
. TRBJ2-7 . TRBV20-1 CSASPHLNPYEQYF TGCAGTGCTAGTCCCCACTTGAACCCCTACGAGCAGTACTTC
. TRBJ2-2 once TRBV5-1 CASAIIPNTGELFF TGCGCCAGCGCGATAATCCCGAACACCGGGGAGCTGTTTTTT
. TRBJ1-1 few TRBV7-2 CASIGTLNTEAFF TGTGCCAGCATCGGGACACTGAACACTGAAGCTTTCTTT
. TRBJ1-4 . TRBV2 CASRTTRGGGKLFF TGTGCCAGCAGAACGACAAGGGGGGGAGGGAAACTGTTTTTT
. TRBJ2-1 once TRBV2 CASTSLYYNEQFF TGTGCCAGCACGTCACTATACTACAATGAGCAGTTCTTC
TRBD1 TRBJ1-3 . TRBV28 CASSLLGQGFPATIYF TGTGCCAGCAGTTTACTGGGACAGGGGTTCCCTGCCACCATATATTTT
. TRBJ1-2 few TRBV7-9 CASSQTRTHYGYTF TGTGCCAGCAGCCAAACCCGGACTCACTATGGCTACACCTTC
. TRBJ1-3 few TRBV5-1 CASSLVSGPGNTIYF TGCGCCAGCAGCTTGGTGTCAGGGCCTGGAAACACCATATATTTT
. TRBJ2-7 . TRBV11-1 CASSLEGVEQYF TGTGCCAGCAGCTTAGAAGGGGTCGAGCAGTACTTC
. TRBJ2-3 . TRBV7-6 CASSFLSGTSTDTQYF TGTGCCAGCAGCTTTTTGAGCGGAACTAGCACAGATACGCAGTATTTT
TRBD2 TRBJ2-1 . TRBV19 CASSWGGEQFF TGTGCCAGTAGTTGGGGAGGGGAGCAGTTCTTC
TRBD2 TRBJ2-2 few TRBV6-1 CASSDHARGSNPGELFF TGTGCCAGCAGTGATCATGCGCGGGGGAGTAACCCCGGGGAGCTGTTTTTT
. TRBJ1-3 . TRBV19 CASTAAGAGNTIYF TGTGCCAGTACGGCGGCAGGGGCTGGAAACACCATATATTTT
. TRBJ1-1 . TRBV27 CASTLRAGLNTEAFF TGTGCCAGCACGCTGAGGGCCGGCCTGAACACTGAAGCTTTCTTT
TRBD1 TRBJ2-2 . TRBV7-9 CASRLDRGPGELFF TGTGCCAGCAGACTAGACAGGGGTCCCGGGGAGCTGTTTTTT
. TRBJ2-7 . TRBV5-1 CASSFTPWGSREQYF TGCGCCAGCAGCTTTACACCCTGGGGCTCGAGAGAGCAGTACTTC
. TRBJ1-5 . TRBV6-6 CASTPTGAGDQPQHF TGTGCCAGCACCCCAACGGGGGCGGGGGATCAGCCCCAGCATTTT
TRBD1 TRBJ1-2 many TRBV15 CATSDDYRGRSGYTF TGTGCCACCAGCGACGATTACAGGGGGAGAAGTGGCTACACCTTC
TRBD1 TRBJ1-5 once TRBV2 CASSGDRVGQPQHF TGTGCCAGCAGTGGAGACAGGGTCGGGCAGCCCCAGCATTTT
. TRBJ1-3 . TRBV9 CASSVGPTGFSGNTIYF TGTGCCAGCAGCGTGGGACCAACAGGGTTCTCTGGAAACACCATATATTTT
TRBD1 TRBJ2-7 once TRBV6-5 CASSLRQGLTYEQYF TGTGCCAGCAGTCTACGACAGGGGCTGACCTACGAGCAGTACTTC
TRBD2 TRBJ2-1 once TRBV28 CASGLAGGTDEQFF TGTGCCAGCGGGCTAGCGGGAGGCACGGATGAGCAGTTCTTC
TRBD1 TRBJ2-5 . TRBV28 CASSGTVSQETQYF TGTGCCAGCAGTGGGACAGTGAGCCAAGAGACCCAGTACTTC
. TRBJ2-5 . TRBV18 CASSPRGGWQETQYF TGTGCCAGCTCACCCCGAGGGGGTTGGCAAGAGACCCAGTACTTC
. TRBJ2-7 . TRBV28 CASSLLSRGVYEQYF TGTGCCAGCAGTTTACTTTCCAGGGGGGTCTACGAGCAGTACTTC
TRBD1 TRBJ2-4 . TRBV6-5 CASSTHRGLNIQYF TGTGCCAGCAGTACTCACAGGGGGTTAAACATTCAGTACTTC
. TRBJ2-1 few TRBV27 CASSWRAPSTNPVPHNEQFF TGTGCCAGCAGTTGGCGAGCCCCTAGCACCAACCCCGTTCCCCACAATGAGCAGTTCTTC
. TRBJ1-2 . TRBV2 CASSEISGRSYGYTF TGTGCCAGCAGTGAGATAAGCGGCAGGAGCTATGGCTACACCTTC
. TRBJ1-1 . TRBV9 CASSVALEDNTEAFF TGTGCCAGCAGCGTAGCTCTGGAGGATAACACTGAAGCTTTCTTT
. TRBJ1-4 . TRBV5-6 CASSLTANEKLFF TGTGCCAGCAGCTTGACGGCTAATGAAAAACTGTTTTTT
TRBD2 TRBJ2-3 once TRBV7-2 CASSLASSGRPGADTQYF TGTGCCAGCAGCTTAGCATCTAGCGGGAGGCCGGGGGCAGATACGCAGTATTTT
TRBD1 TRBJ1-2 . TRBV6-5 CASSYSGGNYGYTF TGTGCCAGCAGTTATTCAGGGGGGAACTATGGCTACACCTTC
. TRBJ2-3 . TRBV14 CASSHQGATTQYF TGTGCCAGCAGCCACCAAGGGGCCACTACGCAGTATTTT
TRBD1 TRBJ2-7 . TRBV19 CASSIVEGQGYEQYF TGTGCCAGTAGTATAGTTGAGGGACAGGGCTACGAGCAGTACTTC
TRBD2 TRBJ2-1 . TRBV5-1 CASSSTGLAGGDEQFF TGCGCCAGCAGCTCTACGGGACTAGCGGGAGGGGATGAGCAGTTCTTC
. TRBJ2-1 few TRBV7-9 CASAAGGEQFF TGTGCCAGCGCGGCCGGGGGTGAGCAGTTCTTC
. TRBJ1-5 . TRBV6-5 CASRRGQSSNQPQHF TGTGCCAGCAGGCGAGGACAGAGTAGCAATCAGCCCCAGCATTTT
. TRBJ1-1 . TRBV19 CASSFTFPGAEAFF TGTGCCAGTAGTTTCACATTTCCCGGAGCTGAAGCTTTCTTT
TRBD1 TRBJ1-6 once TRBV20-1 CSASGARGNSPLHF TGCAGTGCTAGTGGGGCCAGGGGGAATTCACCCCTCCACTTT
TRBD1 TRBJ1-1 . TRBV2 CASSSQGEDTEAFF TGTGCCAGCAGCTCACAGGGGGAGGACACTGAAGCTTTCTTT
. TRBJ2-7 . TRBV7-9 CASSLHPLSDRFYEQYF TGTGCCAGCAGCTTACATCCCTTAAGTGACAGGTTCTACGAGCAGTACTTC